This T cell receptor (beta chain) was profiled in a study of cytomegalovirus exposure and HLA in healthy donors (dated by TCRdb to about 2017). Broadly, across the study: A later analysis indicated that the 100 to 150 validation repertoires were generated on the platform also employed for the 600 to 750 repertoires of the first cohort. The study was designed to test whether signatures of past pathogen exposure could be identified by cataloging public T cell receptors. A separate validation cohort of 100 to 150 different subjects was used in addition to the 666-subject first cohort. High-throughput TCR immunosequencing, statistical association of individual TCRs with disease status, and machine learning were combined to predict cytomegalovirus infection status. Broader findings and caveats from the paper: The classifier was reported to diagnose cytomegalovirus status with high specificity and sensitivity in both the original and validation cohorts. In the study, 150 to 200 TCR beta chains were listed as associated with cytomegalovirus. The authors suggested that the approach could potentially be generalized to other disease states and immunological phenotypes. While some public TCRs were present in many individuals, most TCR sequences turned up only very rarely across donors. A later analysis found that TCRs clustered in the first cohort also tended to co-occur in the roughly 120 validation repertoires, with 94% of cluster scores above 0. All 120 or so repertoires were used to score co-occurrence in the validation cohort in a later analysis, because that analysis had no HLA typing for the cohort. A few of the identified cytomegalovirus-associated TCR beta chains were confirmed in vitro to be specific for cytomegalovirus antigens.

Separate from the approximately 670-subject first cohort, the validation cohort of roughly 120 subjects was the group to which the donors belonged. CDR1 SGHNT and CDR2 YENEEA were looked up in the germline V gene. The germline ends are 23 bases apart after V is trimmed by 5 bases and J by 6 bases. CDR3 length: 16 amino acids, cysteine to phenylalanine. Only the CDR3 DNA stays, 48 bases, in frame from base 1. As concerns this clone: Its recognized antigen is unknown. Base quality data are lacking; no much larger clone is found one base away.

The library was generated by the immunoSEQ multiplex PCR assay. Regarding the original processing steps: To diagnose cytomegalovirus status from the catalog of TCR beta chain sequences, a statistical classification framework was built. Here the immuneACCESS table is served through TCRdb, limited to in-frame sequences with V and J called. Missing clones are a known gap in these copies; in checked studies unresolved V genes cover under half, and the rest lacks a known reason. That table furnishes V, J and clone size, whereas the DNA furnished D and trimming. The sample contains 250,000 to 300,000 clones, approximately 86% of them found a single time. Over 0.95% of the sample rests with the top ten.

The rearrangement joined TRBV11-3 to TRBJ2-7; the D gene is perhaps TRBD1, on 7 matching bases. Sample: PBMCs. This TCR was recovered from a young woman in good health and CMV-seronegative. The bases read TGTGCCAGCAGCCAGGGGGGTTACCCCTCCCTTTCCGAGCAGTACTTC. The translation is CASSQGGYPSLSEQYF.